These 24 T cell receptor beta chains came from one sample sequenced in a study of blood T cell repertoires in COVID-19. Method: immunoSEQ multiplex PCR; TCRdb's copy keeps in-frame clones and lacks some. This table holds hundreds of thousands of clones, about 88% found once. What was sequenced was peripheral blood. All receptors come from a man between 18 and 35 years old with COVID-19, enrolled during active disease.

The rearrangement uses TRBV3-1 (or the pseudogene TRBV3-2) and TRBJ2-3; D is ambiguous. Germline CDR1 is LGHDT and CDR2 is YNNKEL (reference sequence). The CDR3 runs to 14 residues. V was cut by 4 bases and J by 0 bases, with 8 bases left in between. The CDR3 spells CASSLTGSTDTQYF. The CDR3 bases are TGTGCCAGCAGCCTCACGGGTAGCACAGATACGCAGTATTTT.

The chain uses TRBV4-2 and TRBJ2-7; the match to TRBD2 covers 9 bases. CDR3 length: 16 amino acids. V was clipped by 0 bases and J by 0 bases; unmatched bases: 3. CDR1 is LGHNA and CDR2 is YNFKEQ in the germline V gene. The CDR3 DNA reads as TGTGCCAGCAGCCAAGAAGCTAGCGGGACCTCCTACGAGCAGTACTTC. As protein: CASSQEASGTSYEQYF.

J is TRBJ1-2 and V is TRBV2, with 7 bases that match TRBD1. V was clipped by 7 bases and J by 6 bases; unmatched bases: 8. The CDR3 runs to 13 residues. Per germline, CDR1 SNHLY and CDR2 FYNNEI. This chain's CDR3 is CASMEGASDGYTF. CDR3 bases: TGTGCCAGCATGGAGGGGGCGAGCGATGGCTACACCTTC. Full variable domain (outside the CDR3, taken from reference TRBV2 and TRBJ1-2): EPEVTQTPSHQVTQMGQEVILRCVPISNHLYFYWYRQILGQKVEFLVSFYNNEISEKSEIFDDQFSVERPDGSNFTLKIRSTKLEDSAMYFCASMEGASDGYTFGSGTRLTVV.

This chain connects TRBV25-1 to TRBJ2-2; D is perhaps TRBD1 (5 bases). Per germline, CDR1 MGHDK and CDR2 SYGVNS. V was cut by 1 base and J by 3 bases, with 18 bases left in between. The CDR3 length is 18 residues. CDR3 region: CASSEFRTSTIDTGELFF. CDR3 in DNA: TGTGCCAGCAGTGAATTTCGGACAAGCACGATCGACACCGGGGAGCTGTTTTTT.

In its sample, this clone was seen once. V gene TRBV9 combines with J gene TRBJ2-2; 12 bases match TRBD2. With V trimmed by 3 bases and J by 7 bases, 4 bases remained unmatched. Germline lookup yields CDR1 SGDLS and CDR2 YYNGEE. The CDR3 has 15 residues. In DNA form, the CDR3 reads TGTGCCAGCAGCGGACTAGCGGGAGCCGGCGGGGAGCTGTTTTTT. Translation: CASSGLAGAGGELFF.

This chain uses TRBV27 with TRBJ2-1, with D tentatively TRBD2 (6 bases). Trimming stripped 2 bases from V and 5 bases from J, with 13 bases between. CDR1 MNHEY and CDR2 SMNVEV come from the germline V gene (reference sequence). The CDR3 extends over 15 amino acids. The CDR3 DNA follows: TGTGCCAGCAGTTTAATCGGGACTCGGCACAATGAGCAGTTCTTC. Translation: CASSLIGTRHNEQFF.

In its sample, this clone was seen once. The CDR3 nucleotides are TGTGCCAGCAGTGAAGTCCGGGGGGGCTACGAGCAGTACTTC. It translates to CASSEVRGGYEQYF. V is TRBV6-1 and J is TRBJ2-7; 8 bases agree with TRBD2. Trimming took 1 base from V and 3 from J; bases not matched to a gene: 2. The CDR3 extends over 14 amino acids. Per germline, CDR1 MNHNS and CDR2 SASEGT.

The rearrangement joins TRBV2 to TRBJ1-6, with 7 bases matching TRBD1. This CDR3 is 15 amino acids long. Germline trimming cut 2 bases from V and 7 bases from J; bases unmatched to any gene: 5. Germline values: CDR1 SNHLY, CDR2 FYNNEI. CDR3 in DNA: TGTGCCAGCAGTGAAACGGGACAGACGAATTCACCCCTCCACTTT. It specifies CASSETGQTNSPLHF.

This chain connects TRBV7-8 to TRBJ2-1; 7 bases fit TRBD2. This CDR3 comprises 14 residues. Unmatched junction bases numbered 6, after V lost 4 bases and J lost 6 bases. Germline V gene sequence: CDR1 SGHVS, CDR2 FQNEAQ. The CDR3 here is CASSSRRGINEQFF. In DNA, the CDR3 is TGTGCCAGCAGCTCCCGGCGGGGGATCAATGAGCAGTTCTTC.

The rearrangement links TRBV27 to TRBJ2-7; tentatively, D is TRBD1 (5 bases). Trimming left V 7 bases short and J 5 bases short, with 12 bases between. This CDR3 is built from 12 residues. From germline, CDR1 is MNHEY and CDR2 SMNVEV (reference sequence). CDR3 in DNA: TGTGCCAGCATATCAGGGTTCCACGAGCAGTACTTC. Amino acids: CASISGFHEQYF.

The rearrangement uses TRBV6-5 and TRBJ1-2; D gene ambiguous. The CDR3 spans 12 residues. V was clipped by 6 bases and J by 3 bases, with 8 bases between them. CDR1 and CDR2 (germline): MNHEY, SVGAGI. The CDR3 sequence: CASSIGDYGYTF. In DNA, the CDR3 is TGTGCCAGCAGCATAGGAGACTATGGCTACACCTTC.

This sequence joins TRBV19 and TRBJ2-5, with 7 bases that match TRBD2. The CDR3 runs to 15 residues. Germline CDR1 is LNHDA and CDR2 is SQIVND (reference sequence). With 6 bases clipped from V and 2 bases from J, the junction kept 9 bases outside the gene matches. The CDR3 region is CASRRTSVTQETQYF. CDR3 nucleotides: TGTGCCAGTAGGAGAACTAGCGTTACACAAGAGACCCAGTACTTC. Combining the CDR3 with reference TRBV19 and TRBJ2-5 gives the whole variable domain DGGITQSPKYLFRKEGQNVTLSCEQNLNHDAMYWYRQDPGQGLRLIYYSQIVNDFQKGDIAEGYSVSREKKESFPLTVTSAQKNPTAFYLCASRRTSVTQETQYFGPGTRLLVL.

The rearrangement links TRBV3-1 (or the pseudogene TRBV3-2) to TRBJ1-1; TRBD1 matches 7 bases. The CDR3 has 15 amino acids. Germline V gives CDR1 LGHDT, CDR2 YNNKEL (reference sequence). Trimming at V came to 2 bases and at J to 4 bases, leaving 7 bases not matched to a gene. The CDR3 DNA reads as TGTGCCAGCAGCCAAAAAACAGGGGTAGTCACTGAAGCTTTCTTT. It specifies CASSQKTGVVTEAFF.

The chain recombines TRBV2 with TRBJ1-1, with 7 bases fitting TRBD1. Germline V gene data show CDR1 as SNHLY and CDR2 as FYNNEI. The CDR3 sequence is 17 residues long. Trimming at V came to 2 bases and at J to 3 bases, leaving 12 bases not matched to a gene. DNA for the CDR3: TGTGCCAGCAGTGAACCTACAGGGGTGCGGAGAGACACTGAAGCTTTCTTT. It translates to CASSEPTGVRRDTEAFF.

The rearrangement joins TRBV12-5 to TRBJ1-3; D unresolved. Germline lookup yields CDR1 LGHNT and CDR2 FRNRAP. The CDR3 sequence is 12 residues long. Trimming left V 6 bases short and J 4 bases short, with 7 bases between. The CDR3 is CASGGPGNTIYF. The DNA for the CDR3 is TGTGCTAGTGGGGGCCCAGGAAACACCATATATTTT.

The CDR3 sequence is CASSPPGLTQGGQYF. CDR3 nucleotide sequence: TGTGCCAGCAGTCCACCGGGACTAACCCAGGGAGGGCAGTACTTC. The genes are TRBV28 and TRBJ2-7; 7 bases align to TRBD2. V trimming: 5 bases; J trimming: 9 bases; junction bases outside the gene matches: 16. Germline V lookup: CDR1 MDHEN, CDR2 SYDVKM. CDR3 size: 15 residues.

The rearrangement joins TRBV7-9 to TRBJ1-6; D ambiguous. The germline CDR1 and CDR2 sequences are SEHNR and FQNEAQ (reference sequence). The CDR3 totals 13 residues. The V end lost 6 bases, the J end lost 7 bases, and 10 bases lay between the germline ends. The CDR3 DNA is TGTGCCAGCAGTCCTAAGTCAAATTCACCCCTCCACTTT. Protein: CASSPKSNSPLHF. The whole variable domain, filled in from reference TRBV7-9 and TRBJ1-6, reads DTGVSQNPRHKITKRGQNVTFRCDPISEHNRLYWYRQTLGQGPEFLTYFQNEAQLEKSRLLSDRFSAERPKGSFSTLEIQRTEQGDSAMYLCASSPKSNSPLHFGNGTRLTVT.

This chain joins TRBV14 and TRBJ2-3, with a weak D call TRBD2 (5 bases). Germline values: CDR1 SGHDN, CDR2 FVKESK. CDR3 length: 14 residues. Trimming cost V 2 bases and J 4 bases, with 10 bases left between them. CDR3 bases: TGTGCCAGCAGCCAACGGCGGGTGGCAGATACGCAGTATTTT. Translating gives CASSQRRVADTQYF.

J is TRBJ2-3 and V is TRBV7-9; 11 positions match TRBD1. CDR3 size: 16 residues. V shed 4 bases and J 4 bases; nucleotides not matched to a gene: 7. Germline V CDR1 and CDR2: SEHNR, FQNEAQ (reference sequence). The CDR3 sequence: CASSSLAGQGADTQYF. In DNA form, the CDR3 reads TGTGCCAGCAGCTCCCTAGCGGGACAGGGGGCAGATACGCAGTATTTT.

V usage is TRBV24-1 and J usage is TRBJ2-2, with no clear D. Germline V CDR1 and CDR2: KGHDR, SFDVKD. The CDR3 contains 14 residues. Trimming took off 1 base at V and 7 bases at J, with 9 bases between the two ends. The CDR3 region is CATSDFNFGGELFF. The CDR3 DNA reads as TGTGCCACCAGTGATTTTAACTTTGGCGGGGAGCTGTTTTTT.

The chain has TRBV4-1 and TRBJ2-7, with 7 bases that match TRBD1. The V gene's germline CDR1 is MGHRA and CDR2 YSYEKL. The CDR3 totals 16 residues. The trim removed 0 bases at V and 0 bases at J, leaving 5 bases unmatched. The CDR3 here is CASSQESGQVSYEQYF. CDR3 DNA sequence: TGCGCCAGCAGCCAAGAGAGCGGACAGGTCTCCTACGAGCAGTACTTC.

CDR3 sequence (DNA): TGTGCCAGCAGCGTAGGTGAAGGGGCAGGGCAGCCCCAGCATTTT. Its protein product is CASSVGEGAGQPQHF. The chain is built from TRBV9 and TRBJ1-5; D possibly corresponds to TRBD1 (5 bases). Per the germline V gene, CDR1 is SGDLS and CDR2 is YYNGEE. Trimming took 0 bases from V and 7 from J, leaving 14 bases between them. The CDR3 has 15 residues. Combining the CDR3 with reference TRBV9 and TRBJ1-5 gives the whole variable domain DSGVTQTPKHLITATGQRVTLRCSPRSGDLSVYWYQQSLDQGLQFLIQYYNGEERAKGNILERFSAQQFPDLHSELNLSSLELGDSALYFCASSVGEGAGQPQHFGDGTRLSIL.

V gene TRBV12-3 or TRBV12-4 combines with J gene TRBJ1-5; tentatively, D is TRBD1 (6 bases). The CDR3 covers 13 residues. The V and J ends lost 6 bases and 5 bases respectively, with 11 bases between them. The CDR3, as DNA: TGTGCCAGCAGGGCGGACAGTTATCAGCCCCAGCATTTT. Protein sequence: CASRADSYQPQHF.

CDR3 nucleotide sequence: TGTGCCAGCAGCGTAGGAACAGGGCCCCCGGGTTCCATTCAGTACTTC. Amino acids: CASSVGTGPPGSIQYF. The chain couples TRBV9 to TRBJ2-4; D perhaps matches TRBD1 (6 bases). V was clipped by 0 bases and J by 9 bases, with 19 bases between them. The CDR3 sequence is 16 residues long. Germline V gene data show CDR1 as SGDLS and CDR2 as YYNGEE.